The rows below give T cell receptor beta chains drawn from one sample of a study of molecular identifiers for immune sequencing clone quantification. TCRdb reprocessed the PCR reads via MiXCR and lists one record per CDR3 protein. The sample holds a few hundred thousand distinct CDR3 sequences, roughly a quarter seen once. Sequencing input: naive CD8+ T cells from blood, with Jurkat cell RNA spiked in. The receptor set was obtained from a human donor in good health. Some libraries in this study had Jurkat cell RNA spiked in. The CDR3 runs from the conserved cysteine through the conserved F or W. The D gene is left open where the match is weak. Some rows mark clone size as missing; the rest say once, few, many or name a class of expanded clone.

CASSLYPRYEQYF,TGTGCCAGCAGCTTATATCCTCGGTACGAGCAGTACTTC,many,TRBV7-2,.,TRBJ2-7
CASSPRTASYNEQFF,TGTGCCAGCAGCCCTAGGACAGCTTCCTACAATGAGCAGTTCTTC,many,TRBV5-4,.,TRBJ2-1
CASSTLTGSETQYF,TGTGCCAGCAGCACCCTGACAGGGAGTGAGACCCAGTACTTC,few,TRBV7-9,TRBD1,TRBJ2-5
CASSLFYGVAETQYF,TGTGCCAGCAGCTTATTTTACGGAGTAGCCGAGACCCAGTACTTC,.,TRBV7-9,.,TRBJ2-5
CASSAGTGGFYEQYF,TGTGCCAGCAGCGCTGGGACAGGGGGATTCTACGAGCAGTACTTC,.,TRBV13,TRBD1,TRBJ2-7
CASSHVNMAGTDTQYF,TGTGCCAGCAGCCATGTCAACATGGCCGGCACAGATACGCAGTATTTT,many,TRBV5-6,.,TRBJ2-3
CASSPLVFHEQYF,TGTGCCAGCAGTCCACTAGTCTTTCACGAGCAGTACTTC,.,TRBV27,.,TRBJ2-7
CSARSGYSSYEQYF,TGCAGTGCTAGGAGCGGGTATAGCTCCTACGAGCAGTACTTC,many,TRBV20-1,.,TRBJ2-7
CASSVLDYNEQFF,TGTGCCAGCAGCGTGCTAGACTACAATGAGCAGTTCTTC,many,TRBV9,.,TRBJ2-1
CASSQEGQLKDTQYF,TGTGCCAGCAGCCAAGAAGGGCAGCTCAAGGATACGCAGTATTTT,many,TRBV14,.,TRBJ2-3
CASSQDTSGIAKNIQYF,TGCGCCAGCAGCCAAGATACGAGTGGAATAGCCAAAAACATTCAGTACTTC,.,TRBV4-3,.,TRBJ2-4
CATSDPGESYNEQFF,TGTGCCACCAGTGATCCGGGAGAGTCCTACAATGAGCAGTTCTTC,few,TRBV24-1,.,TRBJ2-1
CSAQDVLPQETQYF,TGCAGTGCTCAAGATGTCCTGCCCCAAGAGACCCAGTACTTC,.,TRBV20-1,.,TRBJ2-5
CASSVEVAGGFGNTIYF,TGTGCCAGCAGCGTAGAGGTGGCAGGGGGCTTTGGAAACACCATATATTTT,few,TRBV9,TRBD1,TRBJ1-3
CASTPTARNSNQPQHF,TGCGCCAGCACCCCGACGGCGAGAAATAGCAATCAGCCCCAGCATTTT,few,TRBV4-1,.,TRBJ1-5
CSARDSVAETTDTQYF,TGCAGTGCTAGAGATTCGGTAGCGGAGACCACAGATACGCAGTATTTT,few,TRBV20-1,.,TRBJ2-3
CASLNEYSGANVLTF,TGTGCCAGCCTAAATGAGTACTCTGGGGCCAACGTCCTGACTTTC,.,TRBV19,.,TRBJ2-6
CASSFSGRSADTQYF,TGTGCCAGCAGCTTTAGCGGGAGAAGCGCAGATACGCAGTATTTT,many,TRBV7-2,TRBD2,TRBJ2-3
CASSFPGGLADGETQYF,TGCGCCAGCAGCTTCCCAGGCGGGCTAGCGGACGGGGAGACCCAGTACTTC,few,TRBV5-1,TRBD2,TRBJ2-5
CASSEGLAGTSTDTQYF,TGTGCCAGCAGTGAAGGACTAGCGGGGACTAGCACAGATACGCAGTATTTT,.,TRBV2,TRBD2,TRBJ2-3
CSHQVSGSYNEQFF,TGCAGCCACCAGGTTAGCGGGAGCTACAATGAGCAGTTCTTC,few,TRBV29-1,TRBD2,TRBJ2-1
CASGTGHQETQYF,TGTGCCAGCGGTACAGGGCACCAAGAGACCCAGTACTTC,many,TRBV28,.,TRBJ2-5
CASSLAAVSTDQETQYF,TGTGCCAGCAGCTTAGCGGCTGTGTCGACAGACCAAGAGACCCAGTACTTC,.,TRBV7-8,.,TRBJ2-5
CASIRGDLNQPQHF,TGTGCCAGCATTCGAGGGGACCTCAATCAGCCCCAGCATTTT,.,TRBV12-3/TRBV12-4,.,TRBJ1-5
CASSYSGLLPEGANVLTF,TGTGCCAGCAGTTACTCAGGGCTGCTGCCCGAGGGGGCCAACGTCCTGACTTTC,few,TRBV6-2/TRBV6-3,.,TRBJ2-6
CASSSPGYQNIQYF,TGTGCCAGCAGCTCCCCGGGCTATCAAAACATTCAGTACTTC,many,TRBV7-9,.,TRBJ2-4
CASSAQIDRPNTGELFF,TGTGCCAGCAGCGCCCAGATCGACAGGCCGAACACCGGGGAGCTGTTTTTT,few,TRBV9,.,TRBJ2-2
CVSKEVRGPVQPQHF,TGTGTCAGCAAGGAGGTCAGGGGCCCGGTTCAGCCCCAGCATTTT,few,TRBV6-6,.,TRBJ1-5
CASSERARGNQPQHF,TGTGCCAGCAGTGAACGGGCTCGAGGTAATCAGCCCCAGCATTTT,.,TRBV2,.,TRBJ1-5